One and the same sample provided the 10 T cell receptor beta chains below, sequenced in a study of lung T cells in sarcoidosis with Löfgren's syndrome (dated by TCRdb to 2015 to 2018). TCRdb lists the instrument as Illumina MiSeq. TCRdb reran the public reads through fastp at Q25 and MiXCR, keeping productive beta chains. Each entry is one CDR3 protein sequence, shown with its most common DNA and genes. In all, the sample holds some 65,000 distinct CDR3 sequences, and roughly 20% of those were seen once. The top ten hold about 2.2% of the sample. Sample: CD4+ T cells from PBMCs. The receptor source for this set is a human donor with sarcoidosis (Löfgren's syndrome or another form), or a control subject (not recorded which).

In its sample, this clonotype was seen many times. This chain uses TRBV4-1 with TRBJ1-5; D might be TRBD1 (6 bases). Germline assignment: CDR1 MGHRA and CDR2 YSYEKL. V lost 0 bases and J 0 bases, leaving 18 bases between the germline ends. The CDR3 has 19 amino acids. The CDR3 loop reads CASSQDGQGFGNSNQPQHF. DNA of the CDR3: TGCGCCAGCAGCCAAGATGGGCAGGGGTTTGGGAATAGCAATCAGCCCCAGCATTTT.

For this clonotype: This could be a read error, since a much larger clone is one nucleotide away. This rearrangement joins TRBV20-1 to TRBJ1-1; D is unclear. Deletions cut 5 bases from V and 0 bases from J, with 10 bases between. The CDR3 runs 13 residues. Germline CDR1 DFQATT, CDR2 SNEGSKA (reference sequence). CDR3 residues: CSALGRVNTEAFF. The CDR3 nucleotides read TGCAGTGCTCTAGGACGGGTGAACACTGAAGCTTTCTTT.

The table lists this clonotype with many counts. At one of its ends the junction is not consistent with the germline gene, which may arise from a read error. The chain carries TRBV2 and TRBJ1-2; 7 nucleotides line up with TRBD1. This CDR3 has 10 amino acids. Germline V gives CDR1 SNHLY, CDR2 FYNNEI. CDR3: CARRGDGYTF. The CDR3 DNA follows: TGTGCCCGCAGGGGGGATGGCTACACCTTC.

J is TRBJ2-3 and V is TRBV9; 14 bases fit TRBD2. Germline trimming cut 3 bases from V and 4 bases from J; bases unmatched to any gene: 7. The CDR3 consists of 17 residues. Germline V lookup: CDR1 SGDLS, CDR2 YYNGEE. The CDR3 reads CASSAGGLAGVADTQYF. The CDR3 region has the DNA TGTGCCAGCAGCGCCGGGGGACTAGCGGGAGTCGCAGATACGCAGTATTTT. Full variable domain (outside the CDR3, taken from reference TRBV9 and TRBJ2-3): DSGVTQTPKHLITATGQRVTLRCSPRSGDLSVYWYQQSLDQGLQFLIQYYNGEERAKGNILERFSAQQFPDLHSELNLSSLELGDSALYFCASSAGGLAGVADTQYFGPGTRLTVL.

The V gene is TRBV12-3 or TRBV12-4, the J gene TRBJ2-3; 8 bases fit TRBD2. V was clipped by 3 bases and J by 5 bases; unmatched bases: 10. This CDR3 region has 16 residues. The CDR3 coding sequence is TGTGCCAGCAGTTTTATCCGAGCGGGGGTGGGAGATACGCAGTATTTT. It is translated as CASSFIRAGVGDTQYF.

This clonotype was counted a few times. The chain employs TRBV19 and TRBJ2-3; tentative D call: TRBD1 (6 bases). Germline CDR1 LNHDA, CDR2 SQIVND (reference sequence). The CDR3 is made up of 13 amino acids. V was cut by 4 bases and J by 5 bases, with 10 bases left in between. The CDR3 DNA sequence: TGTGCCAGTAGTAGGGGGCGAGGAGATACGCAGTATTTT. Translation: CASSRGRGDTQYF.

This clonotype was found many times. This chain uses TRBV6-1 with TRBJ2-6, with 8 bases fitting TRBD1. The CDR3 sequence is 21 residues long. Germline CDR1 MNHNS, CDR2 SASEGT. Trimming at V came to 6 bases and at J to 1 base, leaving 20 bases not matched to a gene. The CDR3 nucleotides are TGTGCCAGCAGCTGGGCCGACAGGGGCCGCAGCATAAGGTCTGGGGCCAACGTCCTGACTTTC. It translates to CASSWADRGRSIRSGANVLTF.

This clonotype was counted a few times. The chain is built from TRBV5-4 and TRBJ2-6; D possibly corresponds to TRBD1 (6 bases). Germline V gene sequence: CDR1 SGHNT, CDR2 YYREEE (reference sequence). The CDR3 spans 19 residues. Trimming stripped 4 bases from V and 1 base from J, with 21 bases between. CDR3 region: CASSSPAFRGPSGANVLTF. DNA of the CDR3: TGTGCCAGCAGCAGCCCCGCCTTCAGGGGACCTTCTGGGGCCAACGTCCTGACTTTC.

Many counts were recorded for this clonotype. The chain has TRBV6-1 and TRBJ1-6; no clear D gene. V dropped 3 bases and J dropped 7 bases, with 10 bases sitting between them. Germline values: CDR1 MNHNS, CDR2 SASEGT. The CDR3 has 14 residues. In DNA, the CDR3 is TGTGCCAGCAGTGATTTACGGCTGAATTCACCCCTCCACTTT. It translates to CASSDLRLNSPLHF.

This chain uses TRBV2 with TRBJ1-6; D ambiguous. Germline values: CDR1 SNHLY, CDR2 FYNNEI. The germline V and J ends were trimmed by 4 bases and 7 bases, with 11 bases remaining between them. The CDR3 runs 14 residues. The CDR3 DNA is TGTGCCAGCAGTGGGCAGGTCGGAAATTCACCCCTCCACTTT. Its translation is CASSGQVGNSPLHF.